This passage covers 20 T cell receptor beta chains from one sample sequenced in a study of identical twins. TCRdb itself ran the 5' RACE reads through MiXCR, one entry per CDR3 protein. Counted here are hundreds of thousands of distinct CDR3 sequences, about 12% occurring once; the ten biggest clones make up roughly 1.6%. These data were also filed under a second study, of yellow fever vaccine responses in identical twins.

Sequenced sample: PBMCs. All receptors come from a woman under 30 in good health.

The rearrangement uses TRBV9 and TRBJ1-5, with 7 positions matching TRBD1. This CDR3 is 15 amino acids long. The germline gives CDR1 SGDLS, CDR2 YYNGEE. J gave up 3 bases and V 0 bases, and 3 bases lay outside the gene matches. The CDR3 reads CASSVGDRLNQPQHF. CDR3 DNA: TGTGCCAGCAGCGTAGGGGACAGACTCAATCAGCCCCAGCATTTT.

This clonotype was seen a handful of times. This chain uses TRBV12-3 or TRBV12-4 with TRBJ1-6; unclear D gene. V lost 3 bases and J 7 bases, leaving 10 bases between the germline ends. This CDR3 is built from 14 residues. CDR3 coding DNA: TGTGCCAGCAGTTTGTACGGGGAGAATTCACCCCTCCACTTT. This gives the protein CASSLYGENSPLHF.

There are a few counts of this clonotype. A read error is likely, as this CDR3 ends without the conserved phenylalanine or tryptophan. It is unclear where the CDR3 begins or ends on the DNA, so no DNA is shown, and the CDR3 is as TCRdb lists it. This CDR3 is CASSSGTGGVVS. This chain uses TRBV2 with TRBJ2-3; TRBD1, as called in the table, went unchecked against the DNA. The germline gives CDR1 SNHLY, CDR2 FYNNEI. The CDR3 has 12 residues if both end residues are counted.

This chain links TRBV28 with TRBJ2-4; 7 bases are shared with TRBD1. Trimming took 7 bases from V and 1 from J; bases not matched to a gene: 4. The CDR3 spans 14 residues. Germline V lookup: CDR1 MDHEN, CDR2 SYDVKM. CDR3 protein: CASNQGVAKNIQYF. The CDR3 nucleotides read TGTGCCAGCAACCAGGGGGTTGCCAAAAACATTCAGTACTTC.

In this sample, this clonotype turned up many times. V gene TRBV12-3 or TRBV12-4 combines with J gene TRBJ1-5; D is undetermined. CDR3 length: 13 residues. Trimming pared 4 bases from V and 7 bases from J, leaving 11 bases between. The CDR3 loop is CASSSGPGQPQHF. The CDR3 DNA follows: TGTGCCAGCAGTTCAGGCCCCGGCCAGCCCCAGCATTTT.

This clonotype was observed a handful of times. The rearrangement joins TRBV29-1 to TRBJ2-1; 12 positions match TRBD2. In germline, CDR1 is SQVTM, CDR2 ANQGSEA. This CDR3 comprises 14 residues. The V and J ends lost 6 bases and 6 bases, in that order; junction bases with no gene match: 6. The CDR3, as DNA: TGCAGCGTGGACCTAGCGGGGGGGTCCAATGAGCAGTTCTTC. It specifies CSVDLAGGSNEQFF.

This clonotype was counted a few times. The genes are TRBV7-2 and TRBJ2-1, with 7 bases that match TRBD2. This CDR3 spans 14 amino acids. Germline CDR1 reads SGHTA; CDR2 reads FQGNSA. Trimming cost V 5 bases and J 8 bases; bases outside gene matches: 9. The CDR3 sequence is CASSPGLVFDEQFF. The CDR3 bases are TGTGCCAGCAGCCCAGGACTAGTCTTCGATGAGCAGTTCTTC.

The chain links TRBV20-1 to TRBJ2-2, with unresolved D. Trimming pared 5 bases from V and 1 base from J, leaving 5 bases between. CDR1 and CDR2 from the germline V gene are DFQATT and SNEGSKA (reference sequence). This CDR3 has 12 residues. CDR3 loop: CSAGKNTGELFF. The DNA for the CDR3 is TGCAGTGCTGGCAAGAACACCGGGGAGCTGTTTTTT.

The rearrangement joins TRBV5-1 to TRBJ2-1; perhaps TRBD2 as D (5 bases). Germline lookup yields CDR1 SGHRS and CDR2 YFSETQ. CDR3 length equals 14 residues. Between the trimmed V and J ends, which lost 4 bases and 6 bases, there was a span of 14 bases. The CDR3 DNA sequence: TGCGCCAGCAGCCCCGGGATGGCGGGCAATGAGCAGTTCTTC. It translates to CASSPGMAGNEQFF. The full variable domain, in which reference TRBV5-1 and TRBJ2-1 provide the parts outside the CDR3, is KAGVTQTPRYLIKTRGQQVTLSCSPISGHRSVSWYQQTPGQGLQFLFEYFSETQRNKGNFPGRFSGRQFSNSRSEMNVSTLELGDSALYLCASSPGMAGNEQFFGPGTRLTVL.

This clonotype was counted a few times. V gene TRBV6-5 combines with J gene TRBJ2-4; D is perhaps TRBD2 (5 bases). V shed 4 bases and J shed 1 base, with 17 bases lying between them. This CDR3 spans 17 amino acids. Germline lookup yields CDR1 MNHEY and CDR2 SVGAGI. The CDR3 loop is CASSSGWRGWAKNIQYF. CDR3 DNA sequence: TGTGCCAGCAGTTCGGGTTGGAGAGGGTGGGCCAAAAACATTCAGTACTTC.

The rearrangement joins TRBV11-2 to TRBJ2-2; possible D gene TRBD1, 5 bases. In germline, CDR1 is SGHAT, CDR2 FQNNGV. This CDR3 has 17 amino acids. Deletions cut 4 bases from V and 1 base from J, with 16 bases between. The CDR3 region is CASSSTKSQGNTGELFF. The DNA for the CDR3 is TGTGCCAGCAGCTCAACCAAATCTCAGGGGAACACCGGGGAGCTGTTTTTT.

There are a few counts of this clonotype. The chain links TRBV6-1 to TRBJ2-2; possibly TRBD2 for D (6 bases). The V gene lost 8 bases and the J gene lost 0 bases, with 13 bases spanning the gap. The CDR3 has 15 amino acids. Germline lookup yields CDR1 MNHNS and CDR2 SASEGT. CDR3 DNA sequence: TGTGCCAGCGGGCGGGGTATTACGAACACCGGGGAGCTGTTTTTT. It encodes CASGRGITNTGELFF.

This clonotype was recorded a few times. The chain links TRBV27 to TRBJ2-1; tentatively, D is TRBD2 (5 bases). CDR3 length: 16 residues. From germline, CDR1 is MNHEY and CDR2 SMNVEV (reference sequence). V was shortened by 5 bases and J by 3 bases, with 17 bases between the two germline ends. The chain's CDR3 is CASSPSLGENYNEQFF. DNA for the CDR3: TGTGCCAGCAGTCCCTCTCTTGGGGAGAACTACAATGAGCAGTTCTTC.

This clonotype was counted only a few times. The gene calls are TRBV3-1 and TRBJ1-2; D might be TRBD1 (5 bases). Germline V gives CDR1 LGHDT, CDR2 YNNKEL (reference sequence). Trimming took off 3 bases at V and 2 bases at J, with 10 bases between the two ends. This CDR3 spans 14 amino acids. This CDR3 is CASSQSRGNYGYTF. Here the CDR3 DNA reads TGTGCCAGCAGCCAGTCGAGGGGAAACTATGGCTACACCTTC.

The rearrangement uses TRBV7-9 and TRBJ2-1; D is tentatively TRBD1 or TRBD2 (6 bases each). V gave up 0 bases and J gave up 7 bases, with 13 bases separating them. This CDR3 has 15 residues. The germline gives CDR1 SEHNR, CDR2 FQNEAQ (reference sequence). The CDR3 DNA sequence: TGTGCCAGCAGCTTAGCCGGGGGCGTTGGGAATGAGCAGTTCTTC. Translated: CASSLAGGVGNEQFF. The complete variable domain, with remaining parts taken from reference TRBV7-9 and TRBJ2-1, reads DTGVSQNPRHKITKRGQNVTFRCDPISEHNRLYWYRQTLGQGPEFLTYFQNEAQLEKSRLLSDRFSAERPKGSFSTLEIQRTEQGDSAMYLCASSLAGGVGNEQFFGPGTRLTVL.

The chain has TRBV2 and TRBJ2-7, with TRBD1 identical over 9 bases. Germline assignment: CDR1 SNHLY and CDR2 FYNNEI. The CDR3 is made up of 14 amino acids. Germline trimming cut 4 bases from V and 3 bases from J; bases unmatched to any gene: 4. The CDR3 loop reads CASSAGTGFYEQYF. The DNA of the CDR3 is TGTGCCAGCAGTGCCGGGACAGGGTTCTACGAGCAGTACTTC.

The rearrangement uses TRBV7-9 and TRBJ2-2, with D perhaps TRBD2 (5 bases). V was pared by 5 bases and J by 7 bases, with 11 bases between. The CDR3 length is 13 residues. The germline gives CDR1 SEHNR, CDR2 FQNEAQ (reference sequence). CDR3 in amino acids: CASSPTGVGELFF. Written as DNA, the CDR3 is TGTGCCAGCAGCCCCACCGGGGTCGGGGAGCTGTTTTTT.

This clonotype was recorded at least ten times. Sequence at one end of the junction differs from germline and may be a read error. The V and J genes are TRBV4-1 and TRBJ2-1; D perhaps matches TRBD1 (6 bases). This CDR3 contains 12 residues. Germline CDR1 is MGHRA and CDR2 is YSYEKL. The CDR3 sequence: CASSQLQGRRLF. DNA for the CDR3: TGCGCCAGCAGCCAACTACAGGGACGCCGGCTCTTC.

In this sample, this clonotype turned up a few times. The chain recombines TRBV2 with TRBJ2-5; D is uncertain. Germline V gene sequence: CDR1 SNHLY, CDR2 FYNNEI. Trimming removed 7 bases at V and 7 bases at J, with 10 bases between. The CDR3 consists of 11 residues. The CDR3 is CASTTRGTQYF. CDR3 coding DNA: TGTGCCAGCACCACCCGAGGGACCCAGTACTTC.

This clonotype was counted ten times or more. V is TRBV20-1 and J is TRBJ2-2; D gene uncertain. Germline V gene sequence: CDR1 DFQATT, CDR2 SNEGSKA (reference sequence). Trimming removed 1 base at V and 1 base at J, with 7 bases between. This CDR3 spans 14 amino acids. CDR3 sequence (DNA): TGCAGTGCTAGAGTACGAGGGAACACCGGGGAGCTGTTTTTT. Translated: CSARVRGNTGELFF.